The 2 T cell receptor beta chains below come from one sample, sequenced in a study of shared clonotypes between healthy human individuals. Clones were read by immunoSEQ multiplex PCR, and TCRdb kept only the in-frame ones, dropping some. Counted here are under 2.5 million clones, just under 95% occurring once; the ten biggest clones make up approximately 0.4%. The sequencing input was naive CD4+ T cells from PBMCs. The subset: CD45RA+ positively selected. The receptors were gathered from a young man in good health. Some clones in this sample may be carry-over from other donors' samples.

This sequence joins TRBV4-1 and TRBJ2-7; D is uncertain. Per the germline V gene, CDR1 is MGHRA and CDR2 is YSYEKL. The CDR3 covers 13 residues. Trimming took off 2 bases at V and 0 bases at J, with 5 bases between the two ends. The CDR3: CASSQWVSYEQYF. The DNA of the CDR3 is TGCGCCAGCAGCCAATGGGTCTCCTACGAGCAGTACTTC.

V gene TRBV5-1 combines with J gene TRBJ2-3; a weak D match, TRBD1 (6 bases). The CDR3 spans 15 residues. Between the trimmed V and J ends, which lost 1 base and 0 bases, there was a span of 9 bases. Germline V lookup: CDR1 SGHRS, CDR2 YFSETQ. In nucleotides, the CDR3 is TGCGCCAGCAGCTTGTGGGGACAAAGCACAGATACGCAGTATTTT. Protein product: CASSLWGQSTDTQYF.